This TCR beta chain was sequenced in a study of blood T cell repertoires in COVID-19 (TCRdb year 2020). A note on the overall study: The collaborator samples originated in the United States, Italy and Spain and spanned the acute and convalescent phases of COVID-19. The prospective study material was composed of cDNA or gDNA derived from T cells, B-cell-depleted T cells, or PBMCs. The dataset comprised deeply sampled blood TCRbeta repertoires from subjects exposed to, actively infected with, or recovered from COVID-19. Where available, HLA class I and class II types were obtained from metadata supplied by the sample provider rather than from assay-based typing. A de-identified subject ID, COVID-19 status, age in years and sex were almost always included in the sample metadata. The repertoires were released in a freely available public database intended as a resource for research on the immune response to SARS-CoV-2. Samples came from the ongoing ImmuneRACE study (first 160 participants) plus 1,254 subjects from 6 global collaborators. Summary of the overall study and its limitations: The quantity of clinical and demographic metadata differed by source and by participant and was supplied without curation.

Relative to germline, V is 3 bases shorter and J is 2 bases shorter, with 9 bases between their ends. The CDR3 holds 14 amino acids from the cysteine to the phenylalanine. Left in the record is the CDR3 DNA by itself, 42 bases read in frame from the first base. Looking up the germline V gene (reference sequence) yields CDR1 LNHDA and CDR2 SQIVND. TCRbeta CDR3 regions were amplified from genomic DNA using the immunoSEQ Assay, a bias-controlled multiplex PCR. As for the original processing: The number of nucleated cells in each sample was estimated from the amplification of reference gene primers within the assay. Sequence reads were collapsed and filtered to measure the absolute abundance of every unique TCRbeta CDR3 rearrangement. For each sample, productive Simpson clonality was calculated as the square root of Simpson's diversity index across productive rearrangements. As stored in TCRdb, this immuneACCESS dataset retains in-frame rearrangements with V and J assigned. A fraction of the clones does not appear; measured against another copy, unresolved V genes explain less than half of the discrepancy, and the remainder lacks a known reason. Clonal size and the V and J genes are those of that table, whereas D and trimming came from the DNA. The sample table contains about 190,000 clones; only one count was recorded for around 80% of them. Of the sample, roughly 12% is held by the ten largest clones.

This clone was observed once. Its antigen is still unknown. Within one base of it there is no much larger clone, and no base qualities were kept. One collaborating source in Seattle enrolled patients while the patients were actively infected and followed the patients over time throughout the course of disease. Collaborating institutions collected whole blood in K2EDTA tubes following their own protocols. For TCRbeta analysis, collaborators shipped samples in one of three forms: frozen whole blood, isolated PBMCs, or DNA extracted from either of those sample types. The sequence was obtained from an elderly woman with COVID-19, enrolled during active disease. The chain joins TRBV19 to TRBJ2-3, with no D gene named confidently. What was sequenced was peripheral blood. The CDR3 region reads CASSIFELTDTQYF. At the DNA level, the sequence is TGTGCCAGTAGTATTTTTGAACTCACAGATACGCAGTATTTT.